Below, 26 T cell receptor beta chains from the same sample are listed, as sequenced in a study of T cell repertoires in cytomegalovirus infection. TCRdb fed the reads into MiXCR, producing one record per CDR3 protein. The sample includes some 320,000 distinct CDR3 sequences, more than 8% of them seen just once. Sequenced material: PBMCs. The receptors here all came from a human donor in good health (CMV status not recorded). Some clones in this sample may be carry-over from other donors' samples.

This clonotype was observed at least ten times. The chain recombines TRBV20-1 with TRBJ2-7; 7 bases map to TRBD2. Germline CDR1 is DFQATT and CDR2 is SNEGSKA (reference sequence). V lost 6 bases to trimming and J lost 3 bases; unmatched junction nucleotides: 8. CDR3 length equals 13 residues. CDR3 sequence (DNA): TGCAGTGCCCGAGGGCCTAGCGGCTACGAGCAGTACTTC. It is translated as CSARGPSGYEQYF.

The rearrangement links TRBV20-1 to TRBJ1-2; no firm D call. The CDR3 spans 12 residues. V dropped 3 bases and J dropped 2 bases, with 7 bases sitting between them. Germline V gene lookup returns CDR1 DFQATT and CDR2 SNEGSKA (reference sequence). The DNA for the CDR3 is TGCAGTGCTAGGGAAACAAACTATGGCTACACCTTC. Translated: CSARETNYGYTF.

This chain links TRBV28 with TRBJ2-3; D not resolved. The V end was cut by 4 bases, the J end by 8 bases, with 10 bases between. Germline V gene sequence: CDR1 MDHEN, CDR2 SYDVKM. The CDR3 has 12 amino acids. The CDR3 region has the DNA TGTGCCAGCAGTTCCTCCGAGACTACGCAGTATTTT. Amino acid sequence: CASSSSETTQYF.

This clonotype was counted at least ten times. The CDR3 protein is CASSITRTSGPTYEQYF. The CDR3 bases are TGTGCCAGCAGTATAACTAGGACTAGCGGGCCTACCTACGAGCAGTACTTC. The chain combines TRBV2 with TRBJ2-7, with 11 bases identical to TRBD2. Looked up from germline, CDR1 is SNHLY and CDR2 is FYNNEI. V was pared by 5 bases and J by 2 bases, with 11 bases of the junction left unmatched. There are 17 residues in the CDR3.

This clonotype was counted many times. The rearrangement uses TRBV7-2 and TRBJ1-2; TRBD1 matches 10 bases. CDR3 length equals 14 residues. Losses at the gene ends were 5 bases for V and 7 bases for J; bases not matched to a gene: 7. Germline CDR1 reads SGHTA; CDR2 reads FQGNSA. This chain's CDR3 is CASSDRGQGGGYTF. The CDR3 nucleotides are TGTGCCAGCAGCGACCGAGGACAGGGGGGTGGCTACACCTTC.

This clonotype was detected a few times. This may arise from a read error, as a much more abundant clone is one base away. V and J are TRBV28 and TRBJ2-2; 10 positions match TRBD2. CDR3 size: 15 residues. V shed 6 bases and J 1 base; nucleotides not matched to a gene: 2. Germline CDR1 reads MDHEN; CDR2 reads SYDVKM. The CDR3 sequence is CASRRTSGNTGELFF. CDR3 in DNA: TGTGCCAGCAGACGGACTAGCGGGAACACCGGGGAGCTGTTTTTT.

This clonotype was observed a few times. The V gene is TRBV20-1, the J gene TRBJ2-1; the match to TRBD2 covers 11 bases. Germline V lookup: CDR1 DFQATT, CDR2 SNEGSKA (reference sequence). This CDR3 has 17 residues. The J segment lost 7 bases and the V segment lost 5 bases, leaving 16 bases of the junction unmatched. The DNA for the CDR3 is TGCAGTGCTGTCCCGAGGGGTAGCGGGGGGGCCTCGAATGAGCAGTTCTTC. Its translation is CSAVPRGSGGASNEQFF.

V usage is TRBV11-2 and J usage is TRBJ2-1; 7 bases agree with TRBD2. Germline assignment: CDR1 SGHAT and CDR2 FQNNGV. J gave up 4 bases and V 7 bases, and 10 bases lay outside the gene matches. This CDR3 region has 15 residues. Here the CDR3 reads CASKPWSGDYNEQFF. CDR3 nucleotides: TGTGCCAGCAAACCCTGGAGCGGGGATTACAATGAGCAGTTCTTC.

The CDR3 spells CSAGLAGFSYNEQFF. The DNA for the CDR3 is TGCAGTGCTGGATTAGCGGGATTCTCCTACAATGAGCAGTTCTTC. This chain joins TRBV20-1 and TRBJ2-1, with TRBD2 matching over 8 bases. V was pared by 5 bases and J by 0 bases, with 6 bases of the junction left unmatched. This CDR3 spans 15 amino acids. Germline V gives CDR1 DFQATT, CDR2 SNEGSKA (reference sequence).

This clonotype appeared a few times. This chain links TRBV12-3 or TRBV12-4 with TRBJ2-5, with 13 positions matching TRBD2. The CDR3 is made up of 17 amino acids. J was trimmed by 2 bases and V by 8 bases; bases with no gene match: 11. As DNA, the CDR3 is TGTGCCAGCTCCCGACTACGACTAGCGGGGGGTCAAGAGACCCAGTACTTC. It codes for CASSRLRLAGGQETQYF.

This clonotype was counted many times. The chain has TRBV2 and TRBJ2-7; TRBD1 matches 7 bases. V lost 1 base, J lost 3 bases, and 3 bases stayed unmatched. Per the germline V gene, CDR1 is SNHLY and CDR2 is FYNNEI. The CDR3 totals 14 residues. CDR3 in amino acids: CASSEGRGIYEQYF. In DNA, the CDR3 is TGTGCCAGCAGTGAAGGCAGGGGGATCTACGAGCAGTACTTC.

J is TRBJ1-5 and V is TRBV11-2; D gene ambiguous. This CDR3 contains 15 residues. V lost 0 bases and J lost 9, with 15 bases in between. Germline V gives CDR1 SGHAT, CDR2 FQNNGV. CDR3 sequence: CASSLDLGGSRPQHF. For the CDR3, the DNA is TGTGCCAGCAGCTTAGATTTAGGAGGGTCCAGGCCCCAGCATTTT. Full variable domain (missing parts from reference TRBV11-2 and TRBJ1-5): EAGVAQSPRYKIIEKRQSVAFWCNPISGHATLYWYQQILGQGPKLLIQFQNNGVVDDSQLPKDRFSAERLKGVDSTLKIQPAKLEDSAVYLCASSLDLGGSRPQHFGDGTRLSIL.

As DNA, the CDR3 is TGTGCCAGCAGTTTATACCCCGCACGGGAGCTGTTTTTT. Translation: CASSLYPARELFF. This chain links TRBV12-3 or TRBV12-4 with TRBJ2-2, with unresolved D. The CDR3 length is 13 residues. V was clipped by 2 bases and J by 9 bases, with 10 bases between them.

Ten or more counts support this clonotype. The CDR3 DNA follows: TGTGCCACCAGTGATTTGCAAGATAGCGGGGGCCTCAATGAGCAGTTCTTC. It specifies CATSDLQDSGGLNEQFF. The chain recombines TRBV24-1 with TRBJ2-1; 9 bases map to TRBD2. V lost 0 bases to trimming and J lost 6 bases; unmatched junction nucleotides: 8. Germline CDR1 reads KGHDR; CDR2 reads SFDVKD. The CDR3 spans 17 residues.

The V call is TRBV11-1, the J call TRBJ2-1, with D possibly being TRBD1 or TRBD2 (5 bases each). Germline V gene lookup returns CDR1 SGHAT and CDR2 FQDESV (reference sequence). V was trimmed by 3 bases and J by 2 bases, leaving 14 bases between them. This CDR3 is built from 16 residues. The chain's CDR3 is CASSFHGQGPYNEQFF. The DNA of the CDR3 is TGTGCCAGCAGCTTCCATGGGCAGGGACCCTACAATGAGCAGTTCTTC.

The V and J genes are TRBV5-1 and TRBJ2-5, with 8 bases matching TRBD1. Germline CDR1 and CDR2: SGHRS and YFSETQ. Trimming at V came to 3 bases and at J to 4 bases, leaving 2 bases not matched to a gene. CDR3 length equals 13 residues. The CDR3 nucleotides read TGCGCCAGCAGCTCAGGGGGCGGAGAGACCCAGTACTTC. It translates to CASSSGGGETQYF.

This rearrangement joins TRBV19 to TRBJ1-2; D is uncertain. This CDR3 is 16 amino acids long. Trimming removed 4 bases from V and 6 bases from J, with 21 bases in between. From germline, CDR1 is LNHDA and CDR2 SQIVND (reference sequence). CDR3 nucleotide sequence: TGTGCCAGTAGTACTACGGGCCAGTCCATAGGTGATGGCTACACCTTC. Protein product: CASSTTGQSIGDGYTF.

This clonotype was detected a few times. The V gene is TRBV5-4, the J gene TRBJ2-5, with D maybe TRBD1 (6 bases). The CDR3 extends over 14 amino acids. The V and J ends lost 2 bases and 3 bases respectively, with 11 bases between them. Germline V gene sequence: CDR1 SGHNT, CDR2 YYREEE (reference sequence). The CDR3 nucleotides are TGTGCCAGCAGCTTCGGGACACGAAAAGAGACCCAGTACTTC. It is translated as CASSFGTRKETQYF.

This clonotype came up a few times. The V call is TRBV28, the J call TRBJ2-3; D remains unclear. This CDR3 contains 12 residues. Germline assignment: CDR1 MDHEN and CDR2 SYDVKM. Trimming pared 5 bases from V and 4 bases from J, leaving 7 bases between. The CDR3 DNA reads TGTGCCAGCAGTGCTCAAGCAGATACGCAGTATTTT. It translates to CASSAQADTQYF.

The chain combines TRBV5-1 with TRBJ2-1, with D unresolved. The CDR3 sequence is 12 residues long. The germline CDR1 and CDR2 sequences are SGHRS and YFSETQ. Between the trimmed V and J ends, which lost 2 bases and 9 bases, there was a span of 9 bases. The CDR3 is CASSFNVGEQFF. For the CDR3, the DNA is TGCGCCAGCAGCTTTAACGTTGGTGAGCAGTTCTTC.

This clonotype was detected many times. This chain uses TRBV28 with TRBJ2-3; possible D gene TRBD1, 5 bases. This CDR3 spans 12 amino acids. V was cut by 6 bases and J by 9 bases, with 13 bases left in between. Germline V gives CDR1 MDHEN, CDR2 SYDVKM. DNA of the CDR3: TGTGCCAGCAGGGGGCAGGTAGAAACGCAGTATTTT. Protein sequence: CASRGQVETQYF.

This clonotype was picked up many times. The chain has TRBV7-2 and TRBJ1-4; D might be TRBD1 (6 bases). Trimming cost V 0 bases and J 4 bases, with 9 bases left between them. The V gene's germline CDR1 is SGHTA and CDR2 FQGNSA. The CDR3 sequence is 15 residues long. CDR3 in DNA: TGTGCCAGCAGCTTAGCGAAGGGGGGTAATGAAAAACTGTTTTTT. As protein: CASSLAKGGNEKLFF. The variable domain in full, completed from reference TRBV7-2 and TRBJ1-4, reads GAGVSQSPSNKVTEKGKDVELRCDPISGHTALYWYRQSLGQGLEFLIYFQGNSAPDKSGLPSDRFSAERTGGSVSTLTIQRTQQEDSAVYLCASSLAKGGNEKLFFGSGTQLSVL.

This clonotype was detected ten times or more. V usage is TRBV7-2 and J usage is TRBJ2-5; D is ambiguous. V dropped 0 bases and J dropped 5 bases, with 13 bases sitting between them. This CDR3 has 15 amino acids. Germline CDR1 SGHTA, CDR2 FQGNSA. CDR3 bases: TGTGCCAGCAGCTTAGCGGATCTTCCCGGGGAGACCCAGTACTTC. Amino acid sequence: CASSLADLPGETQYF.

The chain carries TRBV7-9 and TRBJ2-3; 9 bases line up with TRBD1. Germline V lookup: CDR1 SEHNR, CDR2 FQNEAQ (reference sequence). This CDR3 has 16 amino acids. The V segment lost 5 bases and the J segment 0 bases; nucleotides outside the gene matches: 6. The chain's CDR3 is CASSPQGARSTDTQYF. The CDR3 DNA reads TGTGCCAGCAGCCCACAGGGGGCGCGGAGCACAGATACGCAGTATTTT.

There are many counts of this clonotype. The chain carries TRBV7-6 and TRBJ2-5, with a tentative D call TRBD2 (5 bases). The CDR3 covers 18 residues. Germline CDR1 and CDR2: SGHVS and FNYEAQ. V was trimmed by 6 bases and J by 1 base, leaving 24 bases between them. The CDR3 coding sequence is TGTGCCAGCAGTTATCGGGGTCGGGGAATAAATCTCCAAGAGACCCAGTACTTC. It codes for CASSYRGRGINLQETQYF.

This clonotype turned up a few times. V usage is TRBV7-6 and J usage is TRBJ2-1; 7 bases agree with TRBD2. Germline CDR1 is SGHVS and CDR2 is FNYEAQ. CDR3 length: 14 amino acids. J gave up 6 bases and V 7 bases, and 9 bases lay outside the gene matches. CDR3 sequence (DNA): TGTGCCAGCACCCCGGGCTGGGGGGGCAATGAGCAGTTCTTC. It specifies CASTPGWGGNEQFF.